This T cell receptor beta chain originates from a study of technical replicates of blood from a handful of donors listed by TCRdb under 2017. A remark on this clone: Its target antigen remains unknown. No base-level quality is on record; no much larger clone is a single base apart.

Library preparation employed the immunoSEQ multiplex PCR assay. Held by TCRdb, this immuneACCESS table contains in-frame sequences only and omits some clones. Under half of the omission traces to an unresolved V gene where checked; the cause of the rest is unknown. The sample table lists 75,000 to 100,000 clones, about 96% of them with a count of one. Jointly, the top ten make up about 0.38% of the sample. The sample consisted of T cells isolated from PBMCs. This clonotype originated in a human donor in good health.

The base sequence is TGTGCCAGCAGCTTTACTAGCGCCGTCTACAATGAGCAGTTCTTC. Translated, it gives CASSFTSAVYNEQFF. The chain is assembled from TRBV7-3 and TRBJ2-1, with 7 bases aligning to TRBD2. The germline V gene supplies CDR1 SGHTA and CDR2 FQGTGA. The CDR3, cysteine through phenylalanine, is 15 amino acids long. Of the read, only the CDR3 DNA is kept; its 45 bases are in frame from base 1. From V the trimming removes 3 bases and from J it removes 3 bases, while the gene matches leave 5 bases of the junction unaccounted for. Here the CDR3 is joined to the reference TRBV7-3 and TRBJ2-1 genes, and the full variable domain is: GAGVSQTPSNKVTEKGKYVELRCDPISGHTALYWYRQSLGQGPEFLIYFQGTGAADDSGLPNDRFFAVRPEGSVSTLKIQRTERGDSAVYLCASSFTSAVYNEQFFGPGTRLTVL.